A selection of T cell receptor beta chains follows, all from one sample in a study of immune cell composition in non-small cell lung cancer. Sequencing was performed with immunoSEQ multiplex PCR; in TCRdb, only in-frame clones are kept and a portion is missing. Seen here are a few thousand clones, about four fifths observed once, and the top ten hold 35% to 40%. The sequenced sample consisted of lung tumor tissue. These receptors were taken from a human donor with non-small cell lung cancer. CDR3s include the opening cysteine and the closing phenylalanine or tryptophan. A D gene is named only where the DNA matches it firmly. Clone size is given for some rows only: seen once, a few or many times, or a class if the clone is expanded.

clone_size	d_call	v_call	j_call	cdr3_aa	cdr3_nt
.	TRBD1	TRBV2	TRBJ2-1	CASSEAPGQGENEQFF	TGTGCCAGCAGTGAAGCGCCGGGACAGGGGGAAAATGAGCAGTTCTTC
.	.	TRBV10-3	TRBJ1-1	CAIGGDTEAFF	TGTGCCATCGGAGGAGACACTGAAGCTTTCTTT
.	.	TRBV9	TRBJ2-2	CASSGRRAEDTGELFF	TGTGCCAGCAGCGGACGAAGAGCCGAGGACACCGGGGAGCTGTTTTTT
.	TRBD1	TRBV5-6	TRBJ1-2	CASSLLQGTGIVYGYTF	TGTGCCAGCAGCTTGCTACAAGGGACAGGGATCGTGTATGGCTACACCTTC
few	.	TRBV2	TRBJ2-3	CASSVTVTDTQYF	TGTGCCAGCAGTGTGACAGTCACAGATACGCAGTATTTT
.	TRBD2	TRBV18	TRBJ2-1	CASSPTGLAGGGTHNEQFF	TGTGCCAGCTCACCGACGGGACTAGCGGGAGGAGGCACACACAATGAGCAGTTCTTC
.	TRBD1	TRBV9	TRBJ1-6	CASSRGTELRGNSPLHF	TGTGCCAGCAGCCGAGGGACAGAACTTAGGGGTAATTCACCCCTCCACTTT
.	TRBD1	TRBV28	TRBJ1-2	CASSSGQGRFYGYTF	TGTGCCAGCAGTTCCGGACAGGGGCGGTTCTATGGCTACACCTTC
.	TRBD1	TRBV5-4	TRBJ1-5	CASSLDQGAGQPQHF	TGTGCCAGCAGCTTGGATCAGGGGGCGGGTCAGCCCCAGCATTTT
.	TRBD1	TRBV19	TRBJ1-2	CASSETGALNYGYTF	TGTGCCAGTAGTGAGACAGGGGCGTTGAACTATGGCTACACCTTC
.	.	TRBV5-1	TRBJ2-1	CASSLGQGPYNEQFF	TGCGCCAGCAGCTTAGGGCAGGGCCCCTACAATGAGCAGTTCTTC
.	TRBD1	TRBV5-1	TRBJ2-5	CASSSTGVQETQYF	TGCGCCAGCAGCTCGACAGGGGTACAAGAGACCCAGTACTTC
.	.	TRBV19	TRBJ1-3	CASTTGSSGNTIYF	TGTGCCAGTACCACAGGGAGCTCTGGAAACACCATATATTTT
.	.	TRBV5-5	TRBJ2-2	CASSLSPGLNTGELFF	TGTGCCAGCAGCTTGTCTCCTGGACTCAATACCGGGGAGCTGTTTTTT
.	TRBD2	TRBV5-5	TRBJ2-7	CASSSSGSLYEQYF	TGTGCCAGCAGCAGTAGCGGGAGTCTCTACGAGCAGTACTTC
.	.	TRBV15	TRBJ1-1	CATSRLTVNTEAFF	TGTGCCACCAGCAGGTTGACAGTGAACACTGAAGCTTTCTTT